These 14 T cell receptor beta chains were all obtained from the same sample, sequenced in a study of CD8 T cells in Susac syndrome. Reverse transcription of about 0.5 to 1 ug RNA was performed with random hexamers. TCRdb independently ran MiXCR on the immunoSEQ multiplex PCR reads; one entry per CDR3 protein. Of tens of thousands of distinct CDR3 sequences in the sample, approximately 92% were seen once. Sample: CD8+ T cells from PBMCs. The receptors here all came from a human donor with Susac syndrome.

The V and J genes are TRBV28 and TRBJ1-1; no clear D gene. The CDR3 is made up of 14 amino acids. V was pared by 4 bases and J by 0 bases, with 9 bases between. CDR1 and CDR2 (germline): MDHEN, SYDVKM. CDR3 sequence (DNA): TGTGCCAGCAGTTATTCTTCCGTGAACACTGAAGCTTTCTTT. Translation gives CASSYSSVNTEAFF.

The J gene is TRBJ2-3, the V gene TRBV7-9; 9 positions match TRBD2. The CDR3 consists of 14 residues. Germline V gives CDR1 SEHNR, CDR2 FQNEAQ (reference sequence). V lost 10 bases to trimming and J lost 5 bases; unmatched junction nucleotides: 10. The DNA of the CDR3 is TGTGCCATCTCAGCGGGGGGCTGGGAAGATACGCAGTATTTT. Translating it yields CAISAGGWEDTQYF. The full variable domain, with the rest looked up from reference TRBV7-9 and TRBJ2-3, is DTGVSQNPRHKITKRGQNVTFRCDPISEHNRLYWYRQTLGQGPEFLTYFQNEAQLEKSRLLSDRFSAERPKGSFSTLEIQRTEQGDSAMYLCAISAGGWEDTQYFGPGTRLTVL.

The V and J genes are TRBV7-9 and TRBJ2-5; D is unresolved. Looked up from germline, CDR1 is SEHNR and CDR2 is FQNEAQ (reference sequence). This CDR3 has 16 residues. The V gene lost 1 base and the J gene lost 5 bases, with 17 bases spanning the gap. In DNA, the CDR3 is TGTGCCAGCAGCTTAGGGCTCCGGCCCGTTGGCGAGACCCAGTACTTC. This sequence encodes CASSLGLRPVGETQYF.

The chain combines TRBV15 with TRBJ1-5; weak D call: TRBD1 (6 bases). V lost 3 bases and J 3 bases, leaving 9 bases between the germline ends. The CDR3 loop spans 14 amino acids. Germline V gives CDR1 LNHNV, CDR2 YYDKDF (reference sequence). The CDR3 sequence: CATSRDRNNQPQHF. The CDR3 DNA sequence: TGTGCCACCAGCAGGGACAGAAACAATCAGCCCCAGCATTTT. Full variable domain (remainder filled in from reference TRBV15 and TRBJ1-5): DAMVIQNPRYQVTQFGKPVTLSCSQTLNHNVMYWYQQKSSQAPKLLFHYYDKDFNNEADTPDNFQSRRPNTSFCFLDIRSPGLGDTAMYLCATSRDRNNQPQHFGDGTRLSIL.

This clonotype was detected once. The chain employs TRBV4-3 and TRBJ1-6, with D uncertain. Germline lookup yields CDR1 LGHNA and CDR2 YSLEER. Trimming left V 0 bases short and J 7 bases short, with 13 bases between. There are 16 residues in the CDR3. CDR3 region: CASSQDLNLPNSPLHF. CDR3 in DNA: TGCGCCAGCAGCCAAGATTTAAACTTGCCCAATTCACCCCTCCACTTT.

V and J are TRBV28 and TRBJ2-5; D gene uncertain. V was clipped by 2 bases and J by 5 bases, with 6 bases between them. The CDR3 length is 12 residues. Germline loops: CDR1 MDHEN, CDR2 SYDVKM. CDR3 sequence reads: CASSLTAETQYF. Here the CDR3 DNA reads TGTGCCAGCAGTTTAACGGCGGAGACCCAGTACTTC. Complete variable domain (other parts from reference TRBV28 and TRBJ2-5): DVKVTQSSRYLVKRTGEKVFLECVQDMDHENMFWYRQDPGLGLRLIYFSYDVKMKEKGDIPEGYSVSREKKERFSLILESASTNQTSMYLCASSLTAETQYFGPGTRLLVL.

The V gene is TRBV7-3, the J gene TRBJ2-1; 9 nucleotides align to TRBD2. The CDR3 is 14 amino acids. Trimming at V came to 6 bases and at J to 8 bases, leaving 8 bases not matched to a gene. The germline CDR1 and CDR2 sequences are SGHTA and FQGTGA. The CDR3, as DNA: TGTGCCAGCAGTTTTAGCGGGGGAGGGGATGAGCAGTTCTTC. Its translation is CASSFSGGGDEQFF.

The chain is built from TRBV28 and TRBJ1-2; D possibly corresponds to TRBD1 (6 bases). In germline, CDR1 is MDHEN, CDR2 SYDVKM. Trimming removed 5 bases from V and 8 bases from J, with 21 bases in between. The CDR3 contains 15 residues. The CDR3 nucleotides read TGTGCCAGCAGTCAACCGGGGGGGCCTGAAAGGGGCTACACCTTC. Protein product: CASSQPGGPERGYTF.

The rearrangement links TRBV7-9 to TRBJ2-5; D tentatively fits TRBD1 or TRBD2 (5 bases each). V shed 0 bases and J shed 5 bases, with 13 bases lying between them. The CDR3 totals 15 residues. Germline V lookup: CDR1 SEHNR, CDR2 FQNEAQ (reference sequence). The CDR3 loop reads CASSLAGTPGETQYF. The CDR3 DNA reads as TGTGCCAGCAGCTTAGCGGGGACCCCAGGGGAGACCCAGTACTTC.

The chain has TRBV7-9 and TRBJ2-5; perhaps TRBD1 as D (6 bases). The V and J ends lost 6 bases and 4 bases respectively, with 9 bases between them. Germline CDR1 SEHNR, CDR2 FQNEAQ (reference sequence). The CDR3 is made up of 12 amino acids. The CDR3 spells CASSYRVETQYF. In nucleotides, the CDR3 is TGTGCCAGCAGTTACAGGGTAGAGACCCAGTACTTC.

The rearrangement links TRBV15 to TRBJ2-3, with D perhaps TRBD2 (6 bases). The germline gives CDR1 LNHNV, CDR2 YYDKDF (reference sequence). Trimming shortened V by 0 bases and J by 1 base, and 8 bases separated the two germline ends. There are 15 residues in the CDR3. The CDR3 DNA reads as TGTGCCACCAGCAGAGATCCTAGCGGCACAGATACGCAGTATTTT. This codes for CATSRDPSGTDTQYF.

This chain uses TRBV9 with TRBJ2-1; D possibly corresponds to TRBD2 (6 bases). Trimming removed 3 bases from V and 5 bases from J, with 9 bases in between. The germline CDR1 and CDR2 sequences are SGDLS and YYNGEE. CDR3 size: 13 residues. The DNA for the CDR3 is TGTGCCAGCAGCGCGGGGGATCACAATGAGCAGTTCTTC. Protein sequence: CASSAGDHNEQFF. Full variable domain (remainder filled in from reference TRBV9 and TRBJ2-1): DSGVTQTPKHLITATGQRVTLRCSPRSGDLSVYWYQQSLDQGLQFLIQYYNGEERAKGNILERFSAQQFPDLHSELNLSSLELGDSALYFCASSAGDHNEQFFGPGTRLTVL.

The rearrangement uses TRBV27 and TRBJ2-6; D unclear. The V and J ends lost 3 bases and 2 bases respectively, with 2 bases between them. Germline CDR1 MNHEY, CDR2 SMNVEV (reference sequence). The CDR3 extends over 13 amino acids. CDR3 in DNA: TGTGCCAGCAGTTTCGCTGGGGCCAACGTCCTGACTTTC. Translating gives CASSFAGANVLTF. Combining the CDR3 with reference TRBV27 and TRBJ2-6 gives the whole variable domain EAQVTQNPRYLITVTGKKLTVTCSQNMNHEYMSWYRQDPGLGLRQIYYSMNVEVTDKGDVPEGYKVSRKEKRNFPLILESPSPNQTSLYFCASSFAGANVLTFGAGSRLTVL.

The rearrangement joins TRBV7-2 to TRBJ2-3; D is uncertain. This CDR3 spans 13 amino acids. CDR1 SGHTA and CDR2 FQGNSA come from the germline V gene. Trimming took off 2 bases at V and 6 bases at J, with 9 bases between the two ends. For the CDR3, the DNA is TGTGCCAGCAGCTTACTACTAATGGATACGCAGTATTTT. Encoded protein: CASSLLLMDTQYF.